This T cell receptor (beta chain) emerged from a study of T cell responses to AZD1222 COVID-19 vaccine. V was trimmed by 6 bases and J by 2 bases, leaving 8 bases between them. The CDR3 covers 13 residues. Germline CDR1 and CDR2: LGHDT and YNNKEL (reference sequence). Sequencing was performed with immunoSEQ multiplex PCR; in TCRdb, only in-frame clones are kept and a portion is missing. Of 90,000 to 150,000 clones listed, 75% to 95% are singletons. The material was peripheral blood, obtained on day 0 of AZD1222 vaccination. The clonotype comes from an adult in good health. The chain uses TRBV3-1 (or the pseudogene TRBV3-2) and TRBJ2-4; D perhaps matches TRBD2 (6 bases). The CDR3: CASRAGTKNIQYF. CDR3 DNA: TGTGCCAGCAGGGCGGGGACCAAAAACATTCAGTACTTC.